One sample yielded the 5 T cell receptor beta chains listed below, sequenced in a study of blood T cell repertoires in COVID-19. The protocol was immunoSEQ multiplex PCR, while the TCRdb copy is restricted to in-frame clones and leaves out a portion. The sample lists around 250,000 clones, over 80% occurring once. Sequencing was carried out using PBMCs or T cells enriched from blood (not recorded which). The receptors were gathered from a woman between 40 and 50 years old who had been exposed to COVID-19.

Regarding this clone: The sample carries other DNA sequences with the same CDR3. This chain uses TRBV18 with TRBJ2-7; 9 nucleotides agree with TRBD1. Trimming cost V 3 bases and J 3 bases; bases outside gene matches: 3. CDR1 KGHSH and CDR2 LQKENI come from the germline V gene. The CDR3 is made up of 14 amino acids. Here the CDR3 reads CASSPRQGVYEQYV. The CDR3 coding sequence is TGTGCCAGCTCACCTCGACAGGGGGTCTACGAGCAGTACGTC.

The V gene is TRBV3-1 (or the pseudogene TRBV3-2), the J gene TRBJ1-5; D uncertain. Trimming left V 1 base short and J 4 bases short, with 2 bases between. CDR3 length: 12 residues. From germline, CDR1 is LGHDT and CDR2 YNNKEL (reference sequence). The CDR3 DNA sequence: TGTGCCAGCAGCCAAGCGAATCAGCCCCAGCATTTT. This encodes CASSQANQPQHF.

In its sample, this clone was seen once. The chain recombines TRBV28 with TRBJ2-1, with 9 bases fitting TRBD1. Germline CDR1 MDHEN, CDR2 SYDVKM. The CDR3 is made up of 16 amino acids. The trim removed 4 bases at V and 3 bases at J, leaving 7 bases unmatched. Written as DNA, the CDR3 is TGTGCCAGCAGTTCCCCCGGGACAGGGCTCTACAATGAGCAGTTCTTC. Protein product: CASSSPGTGLYNEQFF.

The chain carries TRBV29-1 and TRBJ1-6; D unresolved. The CDR3 covers 18 residues. The V end was cut by 8 bases, the J end by 1 base, with 24 bases between. Germline assignment: CDR1 SQVTM and CDR2 ANQGSEA. The CDR3 region has the DNA TGCAGCCACTGGTTGGGTACTAAAAAGCAGTCCTATAATTCACCCCTCCACTTT. Protein: CSHWLGTKKQSYNSPLHF.

As to this clone: An end of the junction differs from the germline gene, which may be a read error. The chain couples TRBV5-1 to TRBJ1-3; D is perhaps TRBD1 (6 bases). The CDR3 totals 15 residues. Germline CDR1 SGHRS, CDR2 YFSETQ. As DNA, the CDR3 is TGTGCCAGCAGCTTGGAACAGGGTTCTGGAAACACCATATATTTT. Its translation is CASSLEQGSGNTIYF.